This TCR beta chain is from a study of blood T cell repertoires in COVID-19. As for the study in general: T cells, B-cell-depleted T cells, or PBMCs supplied cDNA or gDNA.

Donors were grouped by their self-reported clinical history. As originally analysed: It was from reference gene primer amplification that nucleated cell counts were estimated. Libraries were prepared by immunoSEQ multiplex PCR; TCRdb keeps only in-frame clonotypes and omits some of them. V and J calls and clone size are as listed in that table; D and trimming were resolved from the DNA. The repertoire consists of a few hundred thousand clones, with roughly 84% occurring once and the leading ten covering around 3.6%. Germline CDR1 and CDR2: KGHSH and LQKENI. Germline trimming cut 3 bases from V and 1 base from J; bases unmatched to any gene: 8. The CDR3 contains 16 residues.

The clonotype comes from a man in his forties or fifties who had recovered from COVID-19. Source material: PBMCs or T cells enriched from blood (not recorded which). The J gene is TRBJ1-1, the V gene TRBV18, with 7 bases aligning to TRBD1. In DNA, the CDR3 is TGTGCCAGCTCACCTATGGCAGGGGGTCCGAACACTGAAGCTTTCTTT. Translated, it gives CASSPMAGGPNTEAFF.